A selection of T cell receptor beta chains follows, all from one sample in a study of T cell repertoires in cytomegalovirus infection. Each CDR3 protein gets one entry after TCRdb re-called the reads with MiXCR. The sample carries more than 650,000 distinct CDR3 sequences, roughly 36% recorded once. Sequencing was done on a sample of PBMCs. The receptors come from a human donor in good health (CMV status not recorded). Some clones in this sample may be carry-over from other donors' samples. CDR3s leave out the opening cysteine and the closing phenylalanine or tryptophan.

v_gene,CDR3aa
TRBV28,ASRIRDSSYEQY
TRBV7-6,ASSHKDRGVETQY
TRBV6-1,ASSEILSGTNEKLF
TRBV7-2,ASSFALDGARISYEQY
TRBV28,ASSILVNTEAF
TRBV20-1,SAVTGSRNNQPQH
TRBV6-6,ASSTGQGNTGELF
TRBV2,ASSEWGTGASPLH
TRBV19,ASSPGGTEQY
TRBV11-2,ASSLGNGQANSYEQY
TRBV6-8,ASSPRQGRSHEQY
TRBV7-8,ASSLARGGGLSETQY
TRBV7-3,ASSSGWGGSGDTQY
TRBV12-3/TRBV12-4,ASSPESFGNQPQH
TRBV11-3,ASSLGRGGDEQF
TRBV12-3/TRBV12-4,ASSLAWTGSGYNEQF
TRBV10-3,AISEVASGSNEQF
TRBV7-6,ASSPSGTVVRYGELF
TRBV20-1,SARSGLAGDQETQY
TRBV6-6,ASSYSRGGTMNTEAF
TRBV7-8,ASSEAPGRGSDKQY
TRBV7-8,ASSLEGGLFYGYT
TRBV7-2,ASSLVWTSGYNEQF
TRBV28,ASSLPGQGWGEQY
TRBV28,AIGPGNTIY
TRBV10-3,AIGRGREEKQF
TRBV10-3,AIRAGQARGNEQF
TRBV18,ASSPPGQGGFEKLF
TRBV20-1,SASSRTAVYEQY
TRBV7-6,ASSSTGFDQETQY
TRBV12-3/TRBV12-4,ASSLGLPSNQPQN
TRBV28,ASSLYGQVEETQY
TRBV28,ASSTTGTGTLPGKLF
TRBV23-1,ASSHRFTDTQY
TRBV29-1,SVGLGVGSPLH
TRBV7-6,ASSFEAGTTYEQY
TRBV20-1,SARETASQMNTEAF
TRBV5-1,ASSPDSANYGYT
TRBV29-1,SVWGQNLYEQY
TRBV28,ASSFIGVGTGEAYT
TRBV10-2,ASSEGRVHYGYT
TRBV7-8,ASTLAAGVPDETQY
TRBV9,ASSAGSGELF
TRBV7-2,ASSSSDSGSSTEAF
TRBV5-6,ASSWDRSSYGYT
TRBV28,ASRPTGGGNTIY
TRBV28,ASSPDTPNQPQH
TRBV5-6,ASSDGTGLNQPQH
TRBV12-3/TRBV12-4,ASSLGRTLDQPQH
TRBV28,ASCPGGTYYNEQF
TRBV20-1,SAREAGGRLNTEAF
TRBV4-1,ASSQVLTGDTRYNEQF
TRBV6-2/TRBV6-3,ASCPGTSGRLASYNEQF